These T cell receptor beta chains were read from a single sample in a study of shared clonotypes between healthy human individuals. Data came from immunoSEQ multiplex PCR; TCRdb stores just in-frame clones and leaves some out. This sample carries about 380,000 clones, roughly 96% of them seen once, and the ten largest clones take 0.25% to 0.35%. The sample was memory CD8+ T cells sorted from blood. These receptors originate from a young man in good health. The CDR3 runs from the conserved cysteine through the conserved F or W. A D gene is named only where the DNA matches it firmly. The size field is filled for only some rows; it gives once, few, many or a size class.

CDR3aa: CASSYPSGTGFYEQYF
CDR3nt: TGTGCCAGCAGTTACCCCTCCGGGACAGGCTTTTACGAGCAGTACTTC
d_gene: TRBD1
v_gene: TRBV28
len: 16
j_gene: TRBJ2-7
abundance: NA

CDR3aa: CASSPIPRVLAGRSYEQYF
CDR3nt: TGCGCCAGCAGCCCCATCCCACGGGTACTAGCGGGACGCTCCTACGAGCAGTACTTC
d_gene: TRBD2
v_gene: TRBV4-1
len: 19
j_gene: TRBJ2-7
abundance: NA

CDR3aa: CASSKDRGNEQFF
CDR3nt: TGTGCCAGCAGCAAGGACAGGGGCAATGAGCAGTTCTTC
d_gene: NA
v_gene: TRBV21-1
len: 13
j_gene: TRBJ2-1
abundance: NA

CDR3aa: CASSLGTAKGENTIYF
CDR3nt: TGTGCCAGCAGCTTAGGGACAGCCAAAGGGGAAAACACCATATATTTT
d_gene: NA
v_gene: TRBV7-2
len: 16
j_gene: TRBJ1-3
abundance: NA

CDR3aa: CASSIASSYNEQFF
CDR3nt: TGTGCCAGTAGTATAGCGAGCTCCTACAATGAGCAGTTCTTC
d_gene: NA
v_gene: TRBV19
len: 14
j_gene: TRBJ2-1
abundance: NA

CDR3aa: CASSQGDEQYF
CDR3nt: TGTGCCAGCAGCCAAGGGGACGAGCAGTACTTC
d_gene: NA
v_gene: TRBV4-2
len: 11
j_gene: TRBJ2-7
abundance: NA

CDR3aa: CAWSPLAGYYNEQFF
CDR3nt: TGTGCCTGGAGTCCCCTAGCGGGATACTACAATGAGCAGTTCTTC
d_gene: TRBD2
v_gene: TRBV30
len: 15
j_gene: TRBJ2-1
abundance: NA

CDR3aa: CASSLTNGIQATDTQYF
CDR3nt: TGTGCCAGCAGCTTAACGAACGGAATCCAAGCTACAGATACGCAGTATTTT
d_gene: NA
v_gene: TRBV7-3
len: 17
j_gene: TRBJ2-3
abundance: NA

CDR3aa: CASSGLGRNFNEQFF
CDR3nt: TGTGCCAGCAGTGGTCTCGGACGGAATTTCAATGAGCAGTTCTTC
d_gene: NA
v_gene: TRBV28
len: 15
j_gene: TRBJ2-1
abundance: once

CDR3aa: CASSLRDAQETQYF
CDR3nt: TGTGCCAGCAGCCTACGGGACGCTCAAGAGACCCAGTACTTC
d_gene: NA
v_gene: TRBV7-2
len: 14
j_gene: TRBJ2-5
abundance: NA

CDR3aa: CASSADTEAFF
CDR3nt: TGTGCCAGCAGTGCTGACACTGAAGCTTTCTTT
d_gene: NA
v_gene: TRBV2
len: 11
j_gene: TRBJ1-1
abundance: NA

CDR3aa: CASRPSRAYSNQPQHF
CDR3nt: TGTGCCAGTAGACCCTCGAGGGCTTATAGCAATCAGCCCCAGCATTTT
d_gene: NA
v_gene: TRBV19
len: 16
j_gene: TRBJ1-5
abundance: NA

CDR3aa: CASSLGGTEYGYTF
CDR3nt: TGTGCCAGCAGTTTGGGTGGGACAGAGTATGGCTACACCTTC
d_gene: TRBD1
v_gene: TRBV28
len: 14
j_gene: TRBJ1-2
abundance: NA

CDR3aa: CARDRVDTEAFF
CDR3nt: TGTGCCAGGGACAGGGTGGACACTGAAGCTTTCTTT
d_gene: TRBD1
v_gene: TRBV30
len: 12
j_gene: TRBJ1-1
abundance: once

CDR3aa: CASSLRTGGTYEQYF
CDR3nt: TGTGCCAGCAGCTTGAGGACAGGGGGCACCTACGAGCAGTACTTC
d_gene: TRBD1
v_gene: TRBV5-4
len: 15
j_gene: TRBJ2-7
abundance: NA

CDR3aa: CASSQVPRHRSGNTIYF
CDR3nt: TGTGCCAGCAGCCAAGTGCCTCGACATCGCTCTGGAAACACCATATATTTT
d_gene: NA
v_gene: TRBV14
len: 17
j_gene: TRBJ1-3
abundance: NA

CDR3aa: CAISGGNTEAFF
CDR3nt: TGTGCCATCAGTGGGGGCAACACTGAAGCTTTCTTT
d_gene: NA
v_gene: TRBV10-3
len: 12
j_gene: TRBJ1-1
abundance: NA

CDR3aa: CAIHNEQFF
CDR3nt: TGTGCCATTCACAATGAGCAGTTCTTC
d_gene: NA
v_gene: TRBV10-3
len: 9
j_gene: TRBJ2-1
abundance: NA

CDR3aa: CASSPGGSNYEQYF
CDR3nt: TGTGCCAGCAGCCCTGGGGGCAGCAACTACGAGCAGTACTTC
d_gene: NA
v_gene: TRBV28
len: 14
j_gene: TRBJ2-7
abundance: NA

CDR3aa: CASSLDGTGDYEQFF
CDR3nt: TGTGCCAGCAGCTTGGACGGGACTGGAGACTATGAGCAGTTCTTC
d_gene: NA
v_gene: TRBV11-1
len: 15
j_gene: TRBJ2-1
abundance: NA

CDR3aa: CAWNWGGVSYEQYF
CDR3nt: TGTGCCTGGAACTGGGGTGGGGTCTCCTACGAGCAGTACTTC
d_gene: NA
v_gene: TRBV30
len: 14
j_gene: TRBJ2-7
abundance: NA

CDR3aa: CASSLPTGYEQFF
CDR3nt: TGTGCCAGCAGTCTACCCACAGGATATGAGCAGTTCTTC
d_gene: NA
v_gene: TRBV27
len: 13
j_gene: TRBJ2-1
abundance: NA

CDR3aa: CAISGVSTGGYTF
CDR3nt: TGTGCCATCAGTGGGGTATCAACTGGCGGCTACACCTTC
d_gene: NA
v_gene: TRBV10-3
len: 13
j_gene: TRBJ1-2
abundance: NA

CDR3aa: CASSQDRVGLAHNTGELFF
CDR3nt: TGTGCCAGCAGCCAAGATCGAGTGGGACTAGCTCATAACACCGGGGAGCTGTTTTTT
d_gene: TRBD2
v_gene: TRBV4-2
len: 19
j_gene: TRBJ2-2
abundance: NA

CDR3aa: CAWSFRNQPQHF
CDR3nt: TGTGCCTGGAGTTTCCGTAATCAGCCCCAGCATTTT
d_gene: NA
v_gene: TRBV30
len: 12
j_gene: TRBJ1-5
abundance: NA

CDR3aa: CAWSGDRYNEQFF
CDR3nt: TGTGCCTGGAGCGGGGACAGGTACAATGAGCAGTTCTTC
d_gene: TRBD1
v_gene: TRBV30
len: 13
j_gene: TRBJ2-1
abundance: NA

CDR3aa: CASSLRLAGYNEQFF
CDR3nt: TGTGCCAGCAGCCTAAGACTAGCGGGATACAATGAGCAGTTCTTC
d_gene: TRBD2
v_gene: TRBV27
len: 15
j_gene: TRBJ2-1
abundance: NA